This T cell receptor beta chain was recovered during a study of tumor-infiltrating lymphocytes in primary liver carcinoma. The wider study: Patients of both sexes were 30 to 69 years old. The tumors ranged from roughly 4 to 11 cm across and fell within stage T1-T3 N0M0. Broader study findings: There was no comparison of CD4+ and CD8+ repertoires, as samples were bulk unsorted. Researchers found tumor-adjacent and tumor-blood pairs overlapped less than tumor region pairs.

Germline DNA was also extracted, and blood RNA derived from unsorted whole blood. To note about this clonotype: Its antigen is unidentified. One junction end disagrees with the germline gene, perhaps due to a read error.

Reverse transcription of roughly 0.5 ug total RNA with a constant-region primer produced TCR beta cDNA. Libraries for TCR beta were built through three nested multiplex PCR rounds, which together made up a slightly modified ARM-PCR procedure. The first two PCR rounds used TRBV1-TRBV30 forward primers with a C-beta reverse primer, 10 cycles each. Each CDR3 protein gets one entry after TCRdb re-called the multiplex PCR reads with MiXCR. The sample has about 330,000 distinct CDR3 sequences, 65% seen once. Germline CDR1 and CDR2: LGHNA and YSLEER. CDR3 length: 13 amino acids. The genes are TRBV4-3 and TRBJ2-3, with TRBD2 as a possible D gene (6 bases). The sequence was collected from a man aged 35-49 years with primary liver carcinoma and hepatitis B virus infection. The specimen sequenced was peripheral blood. The CDR3 sequence: CASRQGTSDTQYF. As DNA, the CDR3 is TGCGCCAGCAGGCAAGGGACTTCAGATACGCAGTATTTT.